The text below deals with one TCR beta chain. The data were obtained in a study of OX40 agonist ivuxolimab in advanced cancers. CDR1 and CDR2 from the germline V gene are SNHLY and FYNNEI. This CDR3 comprises 12 residues. V lost 8 bases, J lost 4 bases, and 12 bases lay in between. TCRdb keeps only in-frame clones here, not all; method: immunoSEQ multiplex PCR. Of about 62,000 clones in the sample, roughly 90% were seen once. The receptor's source is an adult with an advanced solid tumor such as melanoma, head and neck, liver or kidney cancer. The sample here was CD4+ or CD8+ T cells sorted from blood, taken in a trial of the OX40 agonist ivuxolimab. This chain connects TRBV2 to TRBJ2-7, with a tentative D call TRBD2 (7 bases). The CDR3 reads CASHREGYEQYF. The CDR3 region has the DNA TGTGCCAGCCACAGGGAGGGTTACGAGCAGTACTTC.